This TCR beta chain was sequenced during a study of CD8+ T cells in alopecia areata. Trimming removed 5 bases from V and 2 bases from J; junction bases left unmatched: 7. Per germline, CDR1 SGDLS and CDR2 YYNGEE. The CDR3 is made up of 14 amino acids. Indicated treatment: oral pan-JAK inhibitor, 5-10 mg twice daily. Researchers picked out CD4+ and CD8+ T cells from PBMCs by sorting. The authors extracted RNA and reverse transcribed it into cDNA as the sequencing template. The data were produced by immunoSEQ multiplex PCR, yet TCRdb's version contains in-frame clones alone and is incomplete. The sample has under 250,000 clones, more than 45% seen once; the top ten hold roughly 1.5%.

Sequenced here: CD4+ T cells sorted from blood, sampled at week 4, from a patient treated with tofacitinib. This clonotype was sampled from a human donor with alopecia areata. The genes are TRBV9 and TRBJ2-7; 7 bases align to TRBD1. The DNA for the CDR3 is TGTGCCAGCAGTCCGGGACAGATCCCCTACGAGCAGTACTTC. It yields the protein CASSPGQIPYEQYF.